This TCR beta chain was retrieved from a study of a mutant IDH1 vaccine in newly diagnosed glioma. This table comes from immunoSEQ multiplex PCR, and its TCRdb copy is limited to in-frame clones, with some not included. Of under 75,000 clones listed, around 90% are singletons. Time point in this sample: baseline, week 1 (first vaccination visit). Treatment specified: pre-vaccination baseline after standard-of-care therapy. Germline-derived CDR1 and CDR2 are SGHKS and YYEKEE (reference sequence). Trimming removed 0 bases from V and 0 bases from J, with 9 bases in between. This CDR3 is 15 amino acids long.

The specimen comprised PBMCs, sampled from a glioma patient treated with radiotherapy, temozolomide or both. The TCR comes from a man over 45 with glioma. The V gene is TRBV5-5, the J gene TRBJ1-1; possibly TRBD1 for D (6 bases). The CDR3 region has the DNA TGTGCCAGCAGCTTGGCCGCAGGGGTGAACACTGAAGCTTTCTTT. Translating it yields CASSLAAGVNTEAFF.